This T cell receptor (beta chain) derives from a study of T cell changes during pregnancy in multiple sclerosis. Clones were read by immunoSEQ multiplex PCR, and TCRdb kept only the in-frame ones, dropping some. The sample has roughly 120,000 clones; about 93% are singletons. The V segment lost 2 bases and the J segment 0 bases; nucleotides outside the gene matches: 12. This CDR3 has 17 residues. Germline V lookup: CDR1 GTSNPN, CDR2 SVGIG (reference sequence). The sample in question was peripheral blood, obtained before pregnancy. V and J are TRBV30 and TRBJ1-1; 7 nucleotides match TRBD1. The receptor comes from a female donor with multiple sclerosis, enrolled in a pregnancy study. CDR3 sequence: CAWSQGGPGPLNTEAFF. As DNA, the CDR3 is TGTGCCTGGAGTCAGGGGGGCCCCGGTCCTCTGAACACTGAAGCTTTCTTT.